Listed below are T cell receptor beta chains from one sample, sequenced in a study of CD8 T cells in ankylosing spondylitis. From the 5' RACE reads, TCRdb called clonotypes with MiXCR, one entry per CDR3 protein. The data contain 300,000 to 350,000 distinct CDR3 sequences, 9.5% to 13% of them singletons. Sequencing was performed on blood, either unsorted or a sorted T cell fraction (not recorded which). Receptors were obtained from a female donor with ankylosing spondylitis or in good health (not recorded which). CDR3s include the opening cysteine and the closing phenylalanine or tryptophan. The D gene is left open where the match is weak. Rows give clone size only sometimes, using once, few, many, or a class for an expanded clone.

d_call	v_call	clone_size	j_call	cdr3_aa	cdr3_nt
TRBD2	TRBV20-1	.	TRBJ2-5	CSARGLAGGRQETQYF	TGCAGTGCTAGAGGGCTAGCGGGAGGGAGGCAAGAGACCCAGTACTTC
TRBD1	TRBV15	.	TRBJ1-2	CATSAAGTGSYGYTF	TGTGCCACCAGCGCCGCCGGGACAGGGTCGTATGGCTACACCTTC
.	TRBV7-2	.	TRBJ2-5	CASSPLPGTPSETQYF	TGTGCCAGCAGCCCCCTGCCCGGGACTCCTTCTGAGACCCAGTACTTC
.	TRBV5-6	many	TRBJ2-3	CASSLVRGASTDTQYF	TGTGCCAGCAGCTTGGTCCGCGGGGCAAGCACAGATACGCAGTATTTT
.	TRBV20-1	few	TRBJ1-2	CSARDQDRSNYGYTF	TGCAGTGCTAGAGATCAAGACAGATCTAACTATGGCTACACCTTC
TRBD1	TRBV5-1	many	TRBJ2-2	CASSLTGEIGELFF	TGCGCCAGCAGCCTGACAGGGGAGATCGGGGAGCTGTTTTTT
.	TRBV29-1	few	TRBJ2-1	CSVEASRYNEQFF	TGCAGCGTTGAGGCTAGTAGGTACAATGAGCAGTTCTTC
.	TRBV20-1	many	TRBJ2-3	CSASPPTWADTQYF	TGCAGTGCTAGTCCGCCCACCTGGGCAGATACGCAGTATTTT
.	TRBV30	many	TRBJ2-7	CAWSVLSGEQEQYF	TGTGCCTGGAGTGTACTCAGTGGGGAACAGGAGCAGTACTTC
.	TRBV5-1	many	TRBJ2-3	CASSLDYSVPDTQYF	TGCGCCAGCAGCTTGGACTACTCTGTTCCAGATACGCAGTATTTT
.	TRBV28	.	TRBJ1-2	CASLRGPNYGYTF	TGTGCCAGCCTCCGGGGGCCTAACTATGGCTACACCTTC
TRBD2	TRBV20-1	many	TRBJ2-1	CRLIAGGSEQFF	TGCAGGCTAATAGCGGGAGGGAGTGAGCAGTTCTTC
.	TRBV5-1	many	TRBJ2-7	CASSLERPPYEQYF	TGCGCCAGCAGCTTGGAGAGGCCCCCCTACGAGCAGTACTTC
.	TRBV20-1	many	TRBJ2-7	CSARGSEGTPYEQYF	TGCAGTGCTAGAGGGAGCGAGGGTACCCCCTACGAGCAGTACTTC
.	TRBV30	many	TRBJ2-1	CAWSGSNNEQFF	TGTGCCTGGAGTGGGAGTAACAATGAGCAGTTCTTC
.	TRBV14	.	TRBJ2-1	CASSQEYRAWGFSYNEQFF	TGTGCCAGCAGCCAAGAGTATCGGGCTTGGGGGTTCTCCTACAATGAGCAGTTCTTC
.	TRBV10-3	.	TRBJ2-7	CAIRHAGPSSEQYF	TGTGCCATCAGGCACGCGGGACCCTCCTCCGAGCAGTACTTC
TRBD1	TRBV4-2	.	TRBJ1-2	CASSQRDRGGYTF	TGTGCCAGCAGCCAGCGGGACAGGGGTGGCTACACCTTC
TRBD1	TRBV12-3/TRBV12-4	few	TRBJ1-1	CASSLRQGRVDMNTEAFF	TGTGCCAGCAGTTTACGACAGGGGCGGGTCGACATGAACACTGAAGCTTTCTTT
.	TRBV7-2	many	TRBJ1-1	CASSLGFTEAFF	TGTGCCAGCAGCTTAGGGTTCACTGAAGCTTTCTTT
.	TRBV15	many	TRBJ1-1	CATSRDRRVSLNTEAFF	TGTGCCACCAGCAGAGACCGCAGGGTGTCTTTGAACACTGAAGCTTTCTTT
.	TRBV7-9	.	TRBJ1-1	CASSFRGWMNTEAFF	TGTGCCAGCAGCTTTAGGGGGTGGATGAACACTGAAGCTTTCTTT
.	TRBV27	many	TRBJ2-1	CASSLKWGSSYNEQFF	TGTGCCAGCAGTTTAAAGTGGGGAAGCTCCTACAATGAGCAGTTCTTC
TRBD1	TRBV29-1	many	TRBJ1-3	CSVGLLDRAGNTIYF	TGCAGCGTTGGGTTACTGGACAGGGCTGGAAACACCATATATTTT
.	TRBV7-9	few	TRBJ2-7	CASSPLGAYAYEQYF	TGTGCCAGCAGCCCCCTCGGTGCCTATGCCTACGAGCAGTACTTC
.	TRBV30	.	TRBJ1-4	CAWTSGLTTNEKLFF	TGTGCCTGGACGAGTGGCCTTACAACTAATGAAAAACTGTTTTTT
TRBD2	TRBV20-1	many	TRBJ2-1	CSASGLAGEGYSYNEQFF	TGCAGTGCTAGCGGACTAGCGGGAGAGGGCTACTCCTACAATGAGCAGTTCTTC
.	TRBV19	few	TRBJ2-5	CASSMPTATQETQYF	TGTGCCAGTAGTATGCCCACAGCCACACAAGAGACCCAGTACTTC
TRBD1	TRBV5-1	once	TRBJ2-3	CASSPFTGVGNTDTQYF	TGCGCCAGCAGCCCGTTCACAGGGGTTGGGAACACAGATACGCAGTATTTT
TRBD2	TRBV5-1	many	TRBJ2-1	CASSTVGGRPARNEQFF	TGCGCCAGCAGTACGGTGGGCGGGAGGCCTGCACGTAATGAGCAGTTCTTC
TRBD2	TRBV20-1	few	TRBJ2-1	CSARARLANEQFF	TGCAGTGCTAGAGCGCGACTAGCGAATGAGCAGTTCTTC
TRBD1	TRBV5-1	many	TRBJ1-2	CASSSGGSYGYTF	TGCGCCAGCAGCTCAGGGGGAAGCTATGGCTACACCTTC